Presented here are 3 T cell receptor gamma chains from one specimen sequenced in a study of γδ T cells in repeated Plasmodium falciparum infection. Gammadelta T cells were flow-sorted from PBMC into Vgamma9/Vdelta2+ and Vdelta2-negative populations for bulk analysis. TCRdb redid clone calling on the multiplex PCR reads using CATT. The profile shows 20,000 to 30,000 gamma-chain clones, 3% of them singletons. Sequencing input: gamma-delta T cells from blood. These receptors originate from a pool of human donors (malaria-infected and uninfected, not separated).

This clone was detected only a few times. Given a far larger clone just one base away, this is likely a sequencing read error. The DNA is left out, because the CDR3 cannot be placed on it with certainty; the CDR3 is given as TCRdb lists it. Other DNA sequences in the same sample also yield this CDR3. The V gene is TRGV9, but the J gene lacks a call. Germline V lookup: CDR1 GITISATS, CDR2 ISYDGTV (reference sequence). With termini counted, the CDR3 has 30 amino acids. Here the CDR3 reads CALWEQGLRNSLAVEQHLLSQVSIGRIQHF.

Turning to this clone: A read error is likely here: a far larger clone is one base away. Other DNA sequences in this specimen translate into the identical CDR3. The chain has TRGV9 and TRGJP2. TCRdb offers no J gene call, so here the DNA was matched to germline to obtain one. The CDR3 is 14 amino acids. Germline V lookup: CDR1 GITISATS, CDR2 ISYDGTV (reference sequence). The CDR3 bases are TGTGCCTTATGGGAGTATAGTAGTGATTGGATCAAGACGTTT. This translates into CALWEYSSDWIKTF.

This clone has ten or more counts. The protein that TCRdb holds for this DNA derives from a much larger clone and differs from the translated DNA at residue 7, which likely indicates a read error; the protein shown here is translated from the DNA. This sequence joins TRGV9 and TRGJ1 or TRGJ2. TCRdb offers no J gene call, so here the DNA was matched to germline to obtain one. V lost 3 bases, J lost 6 bases, and 14 bases stayed unmatched. The length of the CDR3 is 15 residues. Germline V gives CDR1 GITISATS, CDR2 ISYDGTV (reference sequence). CDR3 region: CALWELGPFCYKKLF. CDR3 nucleotides: TGTGCCTTGTGGGAGCTCGGCCCTTTTTGTTATAAGAAACTCTTT.